This T cell receptor (beta chain) came from a study of control samples from healthy donors and cancer patients. This clone was seen a few times. This CDR3 spans 14 amino acids. CDR1 is SGHAT and CDR2 is FQNNGV in the germline V gene. Between the trimmed V and J ends, which lost 2 bases and 5 bases, there was a span of 13 bases. The method was immunoSEQ multiplex PCR; TCRdb's version includes in-frame clones alone and lacks a portion of them. The data contain about 220,000 clones, about 94% of them seen just once; the ten biggest clones take up around 1.5%. Sequencing was carried out using blood. The TCR sequence derives from a middle-aged man in good health. V and J are TRBV11-2 and TRBJ2-7, with D tentatively TRBD2 (5 bases). The CDR3 bases are TGTGCCAGCAGCTTATTATTGGACTTCCACGAGCAGTACTTC. Protein product: CASSLLLDFHEQYF. The full variable domain, completed using reference TRBV11-2 and TRBJ2-7, is EAGVAQSPRYKIIEKRQSVAFWCNPISGHATLYWYQQILGQGPKLLIQFQNNGVVDDSQLPKDRFSAERLKGVDSTLKIQPAKLEDSAVYLCASSLLLDFHEQYFGPGTRLTVT.